This passage covers 25 T cell receptor beta chains from one sample sequenced in a study of cytomegalovirus exposure and HLA in healthy donors. The primer mix had 60 Vbeta and 13 Jbeta primers. The method was immunoSEQ multiplex PCR; TCRdb's version includes in-frame clones alone and lacks a portion of them. The sample records roughly 160,000 clones, about three quarters being singletons. The sample taken for sequencing was PBMCs. Every receptor here comes from a man aged 50-59 years in good health and CMV-seropositive.

The V and J genes are TRBV11-2 and TRBJ1-4; D is perhaps TRBD1 (5 bases). There are 14 residues in the CDR3. CDR1 and CDR2 (germline): SGHAT, FQNNGV. V lost 1 base, J lost 7 bases, and 10 bases lay in between. CDR3 amino acids: CASSLAGRTEKLFF. The CDR3 DNA is TGTGCCAGCAGCTTAGCAGGGAGGACTGAAAAACTGTTTTTT.

This clone was counted many times. The chain has TRBV28 and TRBJ1-4; D is undetermined. CDR3 size: 14 residues. Germline CDR1 is MDHEN and CDR2 is SYDVKM. Trimming removed 6 bases at V and 1 base at J, with 9 bases between. CDR3 in DNA: TGTGCCAGCAGCGGTGGTGGAACTAATGAAAAACTGTTTTTT. Translated, it gives CASSGGGTNEKLFF.

V usage is TRBV14 and J usage is TRBJ2-5, with TRBD1 as a possible D gene (5 bases). The CDR3 has 15 residues. Germline-derived CDR1 and CDR2 are SGHDN and FVKESK. The V end lost 3 bases, the J end lost 5 bases, and 16 bases lay between the germline ends. CDR3 sequence reads: CASSQANRIRETQYF. CDR3 in DNA: TGTGCCAGCAGCCAGGCGAACAGGATCAGGGAGACCCAGTACTTC.

The chain carries TRBV27 and TRBJ2-7; tentative D call: TRBD1 (6 bases). The V end was cut by 5 bases, the J end by 2 bases, with 10 bases between. The length of the CDR3 is 13 residues. Germline CDR1 and CDR2: MNHEY and SMNVEV (reference sequence). CDR3 amino acids: CASSLAGAYEQYF. CDR3 in DNA: TGTGCCAGCAGTCTGGCAGGGGCCTACGAGCAGTACTTC.

This chain connects TRBV6-5 to TRBJ1-2; no reliable D call. The germline V gene encodes CDR1 MNHEY and CDR2 SVGAGI. Trimming removed 4 bases from V and 8 bases from J, with 14 bases in between. This CDR3 comprises 13 residues. The CDR3 DNA is TGTGCCAGCAGTTCATCGGGAGGGCGAGGCTACACCTTC. Translated, it gives CASSSSGGRGYTF.

As regards this clone: The same CDR3 arises from other DNA sequences in this sample as well. The chain recombines TRBV18 with TRBJ2-1; a weak D match, TRBD1 (5 bases). CDR3 length: 13 amino acids. Looked up from germline, CDR1 is KGHSH and CDR2 is LQKENI. Trimming removed 6 bases at V and 4 bases at J, with 10 bases between. The DNA of the CDR3 is TGTGCCAGCTCCCCAGACAGTTACAATGAGCAGTTCTTC. It specifies CASSPDSYNEQFF.

The chain has TRBV7-9 and TRBJ2-3, with a weak D call TRBD1 (5 bases). The CDR3 runs to 16 residues. Germline loops: CDR1 SEHNR, CDR2 FQNEAQ (reference sequence). V lost 5 bases and J lost 2, with 17 bases in between. As DNA, the CDR3 is TGTGCCAGCAGCCCCCGACAGACCCTGTCCACAGATACGCAGTATTTT. Its protein product is CASSPRQTLSTDTQYF.

This sequence joins TRBV14 and TRBJ1-6, with D perhaps matching TRBD1 (5 bases). The germline V gene has CDR1 SGHDN and CDR2 FVKESK. The CDR3 runs 17 residues. Trimming stripped 4 bases from V and 2 bases from J, with 15 bases between. The CDR3, as DNA: TGTGCCAGCAGCCTACTGCGGGGGGAAACCTATAATTCACCCCTCCACTTT. Protein: CASSLLRGETYNSPLHF.

In its sample, this clone was seen a few times. This chain uses TRBV7-3 with TRBJ2-3; maybe TRBD1 (6 bases). The CDR3 is 16 amino acids. Germline V gives CDR1 SGHTA, CDR2 FQGTGA. V lost 5 bases, J lost 4 bases, and 19 bases lay in between. This CDR3 is CASSENQGMTADTQYF. In nucleotides, the CDR3 is TGTGCCAGCAGCGAAAACCAGGGGATGACGGCAGATACGCAGTATTTT.

The CDR3 DNA is TGTGCCAGCAGCTCGACAGCCCCCAATCAGCCCCAGCATTTT. This codes for CASSSTAPNQPQHF. The chain couples TRBV2 to TRBJ1-5; possible D gene TRBD1, 5 bases. Trimming pared 6 bases from V and 3 bases from J, leaving 12 bases between. The germline V gene has CDR1 SNHLY and CDR2 FYNNEI. This CDR3 has 14 residues. The variable domain in full, completed from reference TRBV2 and TRBJ1-5, reads EPEVTQTPSHQVTQMGQEVILRCVPISNHLYFYWYRQILGQKVEFLVSFYNNEISEKSEIFDDQFSVERPDGSNFTLKIRSTKLEDSAMYFCASSSTAPNQPQHFGDGTRLSIL.

The chain combines TRBV5-4 with TRBJ1-2; 7 bases align to TRBD1. Germline assignment: CDR1 SGHNT and CDR2 YYREEE (reference sequence). The CDR3 has 14 amino acids. The V segment lost 1 base and the J segment 8 bases; nucleotides outside the gene matches: 8. This chain's CDR3 is CASSLKEGARGYTF. CDR3 sequence (DNA): TGTGCCAGCAGCTTGAAAGAGGGGGCGAGAGGCTACACCTTC.

The rearrangement links TRBV7-9 to TRBJ2-3, with D tentatively TRBD1 (5 bases). Looked up from germline, CDR1 is SEHNR and CDR2 is FQNEAQ (reference sequence). The CDR3 has 17 residues. V was cut by 2 bases and J by 0 bases, with 15 bases left in between. The CDR3 nucleotides are TGTGCCAGCAGCTTAACCCTACAGGTTCTTAGCACAGATACGCAGTATTTT. Its translation: CASSLTLQVLSTDTQYF.

This clone was seen only a few times. This rearrangement joins TRBV6-5 to TRBJ1-4; no firm D call. The V end was cut by 5 bases, the J end by 8 bases, with 18 bases between. The CDR3 consists of 15 residues. Germline CDR1 and CDR2: MNHEY and SVGAGI. CDR3 region: CASSTPDGSREKLFF. DNA of the CDR3: TGTGCCAGCAGTACGCCCGATGGGAGTCGAGAAAAACTGTTTTTT.

This chain joins TRBV7-3 and TRBJ1-1, with 8 positions matching TRBD1. The CDR3 runs 14 residues. V was clipped by 5 bases and J by 4 bases; unmatched bases: 6. Per the germline V gene, CDR1 is SGHTA and CDR2 is FQGTGA. The CDR3 DNA reads TGTGCCAGCAGCAACGGGACAGGAGTCACTGAAGCTTTCTTT. Its translation is CASSNGTGVTEAFF.

The chain employs TRBV19 and TRBJ1-2; 8 nucleotides align to TRBD1. Germline loops: CDR1 LNHDA, CDR2 SQIVND (reference sequence). This CDR3 is built from 15 residues. The V and J ends lost 4 bases and 4 bases, in that order; junction bases with no gene match: 8. This CDR3 is CASSNSGQAFYGYTF. CDR3 sequence (DNA): TGTGCCAGTAGTAACTCGGGACAGGCTTTCTATGGCTACACCTTC.

This clone was counted only a few times. The rearrangement joins TRBV5-4 to TRBJ2-7; D uncertain. Trimming shortened V by 0 bases and J by 0 bases, and 10 bases separated the two germline ends. In germline, CDR1 is SGHNT, CDR2 YYREEE (reference sequence). The CDR3 extends over 15 amino acids. The CDR3 region is CASSLGPPSSYEQYV. In DNA, the CDR3 is TGTGCCAGCAGCTTGGGACCTCCTAGCTCCTACGAGCAGTACGTC.

The chain's CDR3 is CASSPSTGKYYEQYV. CDR3 DNA: TGTGCCAGCAGCCCGAGTACAGGGAAATACTACGAGCAGTACGTC. This sequence joins TRBV7-8 and TRBJ2-7; TRBD1 might be the D (6 bases). CDR3 length: 15 amino acids. CDR1 and CDR2 (germline): SGHVS, FQNEAQ. Trimming removed 5 bases from V and 3 bases from J, with 17 bases in between.

The J gene is TRBJ2-1, the V gene TRBV2; TRBD1 aligns across 9 bases. CDR1 and CDR2 (germline): SNHLY, FYNNEI. The CDR3 runs to 17 residues. V trimming: 7 bases; J trimming: 7 bases; junction bases outside the gene matches: 17. The CDR3 nucleotides are TGTGCCAGCACCTCCAGGACAGGGGTATTTTTCGAGAATGAGCAGTTCTTC. Protein: CASTSRTGVFFENEQFF.

This clone was seen only a few times. The V and J genes are TRBV4-3 and TRBJ1-4; 9 bases map to TRBD1. Germline loops: CDR1 LGHNA, CDR2 YSLEER. The CDR3 is made up of 16 amino acids. Trimming removed 4 bases from V and 0 bases from J; junction bases left unmatched: 3. CDR3: CASSRGQGPTNEKLFF. Written as DNA, the CDR3 is TGCGCCAGCAGCCGCGGACAGGGGCCAACTAATGAAAAACTGTTTTTT.

The rearrangement uses TRBV9 and TRBJ1-2; 9 bases are shared with TRBD1. CDR3 length: 17 residues. With V trimmed by 3 bases and J by 4 bases, 13 bases remained unmatched. The V gene's germline CDR1 is SGDLS and CDR2 YYNGEE. Here the CDR3 reads CASSGRDRVFRGYGYTF. DNA of the CDR3: TGTGCCAGCAGCGGACGGGACAGGGTGTTTAGGGGCTATGGCTACACCTTC.

Worth noting for this clone: This CDR3 is also generated by other DNA sequences in the sample. This chain uses TRBV5-6 with TRBJ1-1; D may be TRBD1 (5 bases). The CDR3 length is 16 residues. Looked up from germline, CDR1 is SGHDT and CDR2 is YYEEEE. V lost 0 bases and J lost 2, with 14 bases in between. The CDR3 region has the DNA TGTGCCAGCAGCTTGGCCGCTACGGGGGGTAACACTGAAGCTTTCTTT. Protein: CASSLAATGGNTEAFF.

The chain joins TRBV11-3 to TRBJ2-1; the match to TRBD1 covers 9 bases. This CDR3 comprises 13 residues. From germline, CDR1 is SGHNT and CDR2 YENEEA. V shed 1 base and J 8 bases; nucleotides not matched to a gene: 0. In nucleotides, the CDR3 is TGTGCCAGCAGCTTAGGACAGGGGGATGAGCAGTTCTTC. This translates into CASSLGQGDEQFF.

The chain employs TRBV5-1 and TRBJ2-5, with 10 bases matching TRBD1. The CDR3 is made up of 14 amino acids. Trimming at V came to 4 bases and at J to 5 bases, leaving 5 bases not matched to a gene. Germline CDR1 and CDR2: SGHRS and YFSETQ. Here the CDR3 reads CASSVPGQGETQYF. CDR3 in DNA: TGCGCCAGCAGCGTACCGGGACAGGGGGAGACCCAGTACTTC. The full variable domain, its missing parts supplied by reference TRBV5-1 and TRBJ2-5, is KAGVTQTPRYLIKTRGQQVTLSCSPISGHRSVSWYQQTPGQGLQFLFEYFSETQRNKGNFPGRFSGRQFSNSRSEMNVSTLELGDSALYLCASSVPGQGETQYFGPGTRLLVL.

The V and J genes are TRBV30 and TRBJ1-6; the match to TRBD1 covers 7 bases. Germline CDR1 and CDR2: GTSNPN and SVGIG (reference sequence). There are 12 residues in the CDR3. Trimming cost V 7 bases and J 8 bases; bases outside gene matches: 5. CDR3 nucleotide sequence: TGTGCCTTAGACAGGGCGTATTCACCCCTCCACTTT. Translating it yields CALDRAYSPLHF.

This chain uses TRBV10-3 with TRBJ2-7; the match to TRBD1 covers 7 bases. CDR3 size: 13 residues. Germline V gene sequence: CDR1 ENHRY, CDR2 SYGVKD. V lost 11 bases and J lost 6; bases outside the gene matches: 13. In DNA form, the CDR3 reads TGTGCCGTGGGCGACAGGGTTGTGAGCGAGCAGTACTTC. This translates into CAVGDRVVSEQYF.